This T cell receptor beta chain was obtained from a study of read filtering for tumor transcriptome and immune sequencing. From about 400 ng of RNA, a library with molecular barcoded alpha/delta and beta/gamma adaptors was made. TCRdb independently ran MiXCR on the reads; one entry per CDR3 protein. This sample yields around 140,000 distinct CDR3 sequences, of which about 13% are seen a single time; 6.5% to 9% belongs to the top ten. The J segment lost 2 bases and the V segment lost 2 bases, leaving 3 bases of the junction unmatched. The CDR3 runs to 14 residues. CDR1 is DFQATT, CDR2 SNEGSKA, per germline (reference sequence). This clonotype was counted at least ten times.

The source is a donor aged 40 or older with multiple myeloma. The V call is TRBV20-1, the J call TRBJ2-1; 7 bases map to TRBD2. The sequencing sample was made of a population of CD138-negative cells sorted from bone marrow. The chain's CDR3 is CSARKAGAYNEQFF. The CDR3 nucleotides are TGCAGTGCTAGAAAGGCGGGAGCCTACAATGAGCAGTTCTTC.